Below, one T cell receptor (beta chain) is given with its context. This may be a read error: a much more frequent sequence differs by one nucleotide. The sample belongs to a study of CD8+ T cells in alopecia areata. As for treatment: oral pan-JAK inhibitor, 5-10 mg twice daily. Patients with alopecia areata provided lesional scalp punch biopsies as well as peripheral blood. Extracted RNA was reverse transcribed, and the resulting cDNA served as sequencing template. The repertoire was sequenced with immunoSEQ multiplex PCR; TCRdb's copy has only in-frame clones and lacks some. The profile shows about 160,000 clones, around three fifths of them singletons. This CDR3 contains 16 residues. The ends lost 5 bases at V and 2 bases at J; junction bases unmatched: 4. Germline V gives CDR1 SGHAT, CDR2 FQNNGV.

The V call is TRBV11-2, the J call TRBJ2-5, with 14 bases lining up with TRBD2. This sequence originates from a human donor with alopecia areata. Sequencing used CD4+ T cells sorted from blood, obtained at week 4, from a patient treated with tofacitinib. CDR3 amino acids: CASSQGLAGGQETQYF. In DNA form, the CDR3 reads TGTGCCAGCAGCCAAGGACTAGCGGGGGGACAAGAGACCCAGTACTTC.